This T cell receptor beta chain appears in the sequencing data of a study of technical replicates of blood from several donors. Profiled with immunoSEQ multiplex PCR; TCRdb holds only in-frame clones, not every one. The sample lists around 68,000 clones; under 98% were seen once. Germline values: CDR1 SGHRS, CDR2 YFSETQ. The length of the CDR3 is 14 residues. J was trimmed by 5 bases and V by 4 bases; bases with no gene match: 6. This clone was observed once. This sequence originates from a human donor in good health. Sequencing input: T cells isolated from PBMCs. The V call is TRBV5-1, the J call TRBJ2-7; 10 positions agree with TRBD2. CDR3 sequence reads: CASSPGLASDEQYF. CDR3 bases: TGCGCCAGCAGCCCGGGACTAGCGAGCGACGAGCAGTACTTC. Combining the CDR3 with reference TRBV5-1 and TRBJ2-7 gives the whole variable domain KAGVTQTPRYLIKTRGQQVTLSCSPISGHRSVSWYQQTPGQGLQFLFEYFSETQRNKGNFPGRFSGRQFSNSRSEMNVSTLELGDSALYLCASSPGLASDEQYFGPGTRLTVT.